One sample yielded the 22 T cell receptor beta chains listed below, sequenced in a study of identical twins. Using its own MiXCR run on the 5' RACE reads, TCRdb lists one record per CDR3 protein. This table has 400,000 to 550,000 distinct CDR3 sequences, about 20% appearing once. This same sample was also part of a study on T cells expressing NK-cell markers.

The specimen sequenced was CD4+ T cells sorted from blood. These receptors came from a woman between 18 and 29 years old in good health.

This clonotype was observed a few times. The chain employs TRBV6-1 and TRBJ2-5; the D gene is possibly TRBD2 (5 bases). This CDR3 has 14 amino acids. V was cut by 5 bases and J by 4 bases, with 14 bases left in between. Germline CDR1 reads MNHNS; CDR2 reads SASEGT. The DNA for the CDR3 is TGTGCCAGCAGTCCCTTTTCAGGAGGAGAGACCCAGTACTTC. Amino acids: CASSPFSGGETQYF.

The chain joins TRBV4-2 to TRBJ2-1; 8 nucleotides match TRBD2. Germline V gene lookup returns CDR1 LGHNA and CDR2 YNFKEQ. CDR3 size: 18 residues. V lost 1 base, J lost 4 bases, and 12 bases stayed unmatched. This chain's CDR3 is CASSQGPPTSGLYNEQFF. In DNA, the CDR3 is TGTGCCAGCAGCCAAGGTCCCCCTACTAGCGGATTATACAATGAGCAGTTCTTC.

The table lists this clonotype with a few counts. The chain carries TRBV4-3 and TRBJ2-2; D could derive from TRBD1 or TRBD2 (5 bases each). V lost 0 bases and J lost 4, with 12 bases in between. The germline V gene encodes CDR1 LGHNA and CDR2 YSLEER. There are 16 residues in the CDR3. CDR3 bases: TGCGCCAGCAGCCAAGAATTGGGGCGGGTCACCGGGGAGCTGTTTTTT. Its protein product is CASSQELGRVTGELFF.

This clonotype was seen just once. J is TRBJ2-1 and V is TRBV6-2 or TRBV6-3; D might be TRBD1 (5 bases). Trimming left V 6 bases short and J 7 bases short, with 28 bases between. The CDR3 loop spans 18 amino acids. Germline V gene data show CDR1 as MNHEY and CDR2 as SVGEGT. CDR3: CASSSLFLSKGLQNEQFF. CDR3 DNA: TGTGCCAGCAGCTCTCTATTCTTATCGAAGGGGTTACAAAATGAGCAGTTCTTC.

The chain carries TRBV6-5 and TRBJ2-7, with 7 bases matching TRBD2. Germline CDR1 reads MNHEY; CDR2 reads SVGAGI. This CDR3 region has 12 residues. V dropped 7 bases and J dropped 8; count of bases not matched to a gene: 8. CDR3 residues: CASKASGGKQYF. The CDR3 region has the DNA TGTGCCAGCAAGGCTAGCGGAGGAAAGCAGTACTTC.

DNA for the CDR3: TGCGCCAGCAGCCAAGCACAGGGCTATGGCTACACCTTC. This gives the protein CASSQAQGYGYTF. J is TRBJ1-2 and V is TRBV4-3, with a tentative D call TRBD1 (6 bases). CDR3 length equals 13 residues. Germline-derived CDR1 and CDR2 are LGHNA and YSLEER. Trimming removed 1 base at V and 4 bases at J, with 7 bases between.

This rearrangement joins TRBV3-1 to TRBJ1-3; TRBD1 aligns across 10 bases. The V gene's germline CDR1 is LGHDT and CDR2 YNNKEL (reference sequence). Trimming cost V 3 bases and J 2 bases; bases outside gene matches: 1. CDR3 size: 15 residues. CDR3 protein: CASSQGQGTGNTIYF. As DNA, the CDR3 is TGTGCCAGCAGCCAGGGACAGGGGACTGGAAACACCATATATTTT.

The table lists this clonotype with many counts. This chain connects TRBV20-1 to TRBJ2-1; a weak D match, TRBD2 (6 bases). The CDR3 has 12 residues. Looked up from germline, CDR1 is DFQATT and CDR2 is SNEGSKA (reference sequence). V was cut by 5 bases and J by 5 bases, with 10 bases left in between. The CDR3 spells CSARGLHNEQFF. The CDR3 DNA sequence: TGCAGTGCTCGCGGACTACACAATGAGCAGTTCTTC.

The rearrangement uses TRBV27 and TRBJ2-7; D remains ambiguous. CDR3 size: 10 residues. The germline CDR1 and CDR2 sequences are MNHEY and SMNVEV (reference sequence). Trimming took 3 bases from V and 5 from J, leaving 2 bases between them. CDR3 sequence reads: CASSFHEQYF. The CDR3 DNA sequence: TGTGCCAGCAGTTTCCACGAGCAGTACTTC.

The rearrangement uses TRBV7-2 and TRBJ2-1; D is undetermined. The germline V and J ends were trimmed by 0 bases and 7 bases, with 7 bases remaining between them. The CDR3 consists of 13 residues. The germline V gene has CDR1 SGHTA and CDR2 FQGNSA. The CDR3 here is CASSLASVNEQFF. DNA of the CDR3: TGTGCCAGCAGCTTAGCGAGCGTGAATGAGCAGTTCTTC.

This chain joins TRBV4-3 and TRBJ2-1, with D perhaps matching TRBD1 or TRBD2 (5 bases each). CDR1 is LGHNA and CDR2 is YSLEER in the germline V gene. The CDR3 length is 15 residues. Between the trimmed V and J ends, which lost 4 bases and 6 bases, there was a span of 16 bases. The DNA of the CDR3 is TGCGCCAGCAGCCGTTCCGGGGCGAGCGGCAATGAGCAGTTCTTC. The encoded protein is CASSRSGASGNEQFF.

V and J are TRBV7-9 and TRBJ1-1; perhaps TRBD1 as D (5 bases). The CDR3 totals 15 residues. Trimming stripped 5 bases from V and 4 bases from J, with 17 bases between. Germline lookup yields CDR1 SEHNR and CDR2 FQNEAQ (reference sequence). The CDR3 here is CASSPARAFGTEAFF. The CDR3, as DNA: TGTGCCAGCAGCCCCGCCAGGGCTTTTGGCACTGAAGCTTTCTTT.

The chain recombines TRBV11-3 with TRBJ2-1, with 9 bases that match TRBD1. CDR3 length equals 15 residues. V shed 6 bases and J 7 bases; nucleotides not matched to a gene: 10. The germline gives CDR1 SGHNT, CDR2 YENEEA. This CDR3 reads CASSGEQGARNEQFF. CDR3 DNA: TGTGCCAGCAGTGGGGAACAGGGGGCTCGGAATGAGCAGTTCTTC.

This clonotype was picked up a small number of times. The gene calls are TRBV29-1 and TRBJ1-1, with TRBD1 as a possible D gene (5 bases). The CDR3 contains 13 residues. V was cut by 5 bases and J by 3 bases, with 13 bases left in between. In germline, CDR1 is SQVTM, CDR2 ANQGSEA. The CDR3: CSVSRDYYTEAFF. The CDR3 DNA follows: TGCAGCGTTTCCAGGGATTACTACACTGAAGCTTTCTTT.

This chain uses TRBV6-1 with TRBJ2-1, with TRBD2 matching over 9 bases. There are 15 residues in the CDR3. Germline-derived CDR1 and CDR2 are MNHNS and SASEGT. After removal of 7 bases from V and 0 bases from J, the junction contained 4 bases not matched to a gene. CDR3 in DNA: TGTGCCAGCACCATTAGCGGGAGCTCCTACAATGAGCAGTTCTTC. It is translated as CASTISGSSYNEQFF.

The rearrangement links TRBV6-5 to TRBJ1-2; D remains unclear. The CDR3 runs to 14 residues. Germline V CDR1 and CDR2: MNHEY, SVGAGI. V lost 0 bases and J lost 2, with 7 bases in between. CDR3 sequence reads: CASSYSPVNYGYTF. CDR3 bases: TGTGCCAGCAGTTACTCGCCAGTCAACTATGGCTACACCTTC.

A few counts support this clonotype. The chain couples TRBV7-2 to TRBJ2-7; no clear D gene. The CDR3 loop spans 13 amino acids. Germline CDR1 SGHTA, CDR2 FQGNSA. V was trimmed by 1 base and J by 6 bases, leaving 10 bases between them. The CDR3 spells CASSLVKGGEQYF. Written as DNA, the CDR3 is TGTGCCAGCAGCTTAGTTAAGGGCGGCGAGCAGTACTTC.

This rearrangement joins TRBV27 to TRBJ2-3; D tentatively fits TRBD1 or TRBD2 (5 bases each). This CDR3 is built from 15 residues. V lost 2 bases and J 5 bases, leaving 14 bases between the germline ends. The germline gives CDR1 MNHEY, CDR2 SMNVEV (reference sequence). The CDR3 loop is CASSLRQPRGDTQYF. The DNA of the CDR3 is TGTGCCAGCAGTTTAAGACAGCCCCGGGGAGATACGCAGTATTTT.

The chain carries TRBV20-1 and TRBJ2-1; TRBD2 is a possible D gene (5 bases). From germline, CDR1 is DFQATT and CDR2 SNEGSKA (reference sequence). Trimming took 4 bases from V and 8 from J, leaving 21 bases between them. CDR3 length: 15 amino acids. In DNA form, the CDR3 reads TGCAGTGCTACCGACACCTTAGCGCCACTCGATGAGCAGTTCTTC. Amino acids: CSATDTLAPLDEQFF.

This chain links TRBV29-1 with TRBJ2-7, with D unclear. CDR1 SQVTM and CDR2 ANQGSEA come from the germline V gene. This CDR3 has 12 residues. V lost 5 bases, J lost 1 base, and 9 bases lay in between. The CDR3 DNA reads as TGCAGCGTTATGACACAATCCTACGAGCAGTACTTC. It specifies CSVMTQSYEQYF.

The CDR3 loop is CASSFRSRNGGYEQYF. The CDR3 DNA follows: TGTGCCAGCAGTTTTAGGAGCCGTAACGGGGGCTACGAGCAGTACTTC. The chain has TRBV12-3 or TRBV12-4 and TRBJ2-7, with a tentative D call TRBD2 (6 bases). Trimming took off 3 bases at V and 3 bases at J, with 18 bases between the two ends. This CDR3 region has 16 residues.

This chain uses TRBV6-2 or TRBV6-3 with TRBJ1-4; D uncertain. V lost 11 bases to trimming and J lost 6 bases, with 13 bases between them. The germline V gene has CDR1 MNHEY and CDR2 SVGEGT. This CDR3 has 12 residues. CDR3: CAVRRLDEKLFF. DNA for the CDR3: TGTGCCGTCCGTCGCCTTGATGAAAAACTGTTTTTT.